The sequence of this T cell receptor (beta chain) was determined in a study of PD-1 blockade in classical Hodgkin lymphoma. With respect to this clone: Its antigen is not known.

Assay used: immunoSEQ multiplex PCR; TCRdb lists only in-frame clones, some missing. The data hold over 25,000 clones, with around 88% observed a single time. Study findings and constraints: Prior to therapy, complete responders displayed diversity much like that of newly diagnosed patients.

Brentuximab vedotin exposure varied among the patients, all of whom had relapsed after autologous stem cell transplantation. It was by magnetic negative selection that CD8+ T cells were isolated from thawed PBMCs. Trimming removed 0 bases at V and 0 bases at J, with 13 bases between. CDR1 and CDR2 (germline): SGHDT, YYEEEE. The CDR3 length is 16 residues. This chain joins TRBV5-6 and TRBJ2-7; a possible D gene is TRBD2 (5 bases). The sample here was CD8+ T cells from blood, taken at baseline. The source of this sequence is a human donor with classical Hodgkin lymphoma. CDR3: CASSLGRRKYSYEQYF. For the CDR3, the DNA is TGTGCCAGCAGCTTGGGGAGGCGGAAATACTCCTACGAGCAGTACTTC.